The 25 T cell receptor beta chains below come from one sample, sequenced in a study of blood T cell repertoires in COVID-19. Profiling relied on immunoSEQ multiplex PCR, and the TCRdb table lists in-frame clones only, not all of them. The sample holds about 200,000 clones; approximately 84% are singletons and the top ten take around 5.2%. Specimen: peripheral blood. These TCRs come from an elderly woman with acute or convalescent COVID-19.

The chain combines TRBV18 with TRBJ2-7; possibly TRBD2 for D (6 bases). V was shortened by 6 bases and J by 7 bases, with 19 bases between the two germline ends. Germline lookup yields CDR1 KGHSH and CDR2 LQKENI. CDR3 length: 14 residues. The CDR3, as DNA: TGTGCCAGCTCGCCCCCGGGACTCTTGGGGGAGCAGTACTTC. Translated, it gives CASSPPGLLGEQYF.

The chain uses TRBV11-3 and TRBJ2-1, with D possibly TRBD2 on 6 matching bases. The CDR3 loop spans 14 amino acids. Trimming left V 6 bases short and J 4 bases short, with 13 bases between. Germline values: CDR1 SGHNT, CDR2 YENEEA. The CDR3 sequence is CASSHGGFYNEQFF. As DNA, the CDR3 is TGTGCCAGCAGTCACGGAGGGTTTTACAATGAGCAGTTCTTC. Looking up the rest from reference TRBV11-3 and TRBJ2-1 gives the full variable domain: EAGVVQSPRYKIIEKKQPVAFWCNPISGHNTLYWYLQNLGQGPELLIRYENEEAVDDSQLPKDRFSAERLKGVDSTLKIQPAELGDSAVYLCASSHGGFYNEQFFGPGTRLTVL.

This clone appeared a few times. This chain links TRBV9 with TRBJ2-2, with 9 bases aligning to TRBD2. The CDR3 sequence is 15 residues long. Per germline, CDR1 SGDLS and CDR2 YYNGEE. Trimming removed 2 bases from V and 4 bases from J; junction bases left unmatched: 3. As DNA, the CDR3 is TGTGCCAGCAGCGTGGGGACTAGCACCACCGGGGAGCTGTTTTTT. Translated: CASSVGTSTTGELFF. The full variable domain, with the rest looked up from reference TRBV9 and TRBJ2-2, is DSGVTQTPKHLITATGQRVTLRCSPRSGDLSVYWYQQSLDQGLQFLIQYYNGEERAKGNILERFSAQQFPDLHSELNLSSLELGDSALYFCASSVGTSTTGELFFGEGSRLTVL.

The chain combines TRBV7-2 with TRBJ1-1; TRBD1 might be the D (6 bases). Trimming took off 5 bases at V and 2 bases at J, with 15 bases between the two ends. Germline V lookup: CDR1 SGHTA, CDR2 FQGNSA. The CDR3 runs 15 residues. CDR3 sequence (DNA): TGTGCCAGCAGCGCTATCAGGGGAGAAAACACTGAAGCTTTCTTT. This gives the protein CASSAIRGENTEAFF.

The chain is built from TRBV6-1 and TRBJ2-6; D possibly corresponds to TRBD1 (5 bases). Germline CDR1 reads MNHNS; CDR2 reads SASEGT. V was pared by 4 bases and J by 0 bases, with 10 bases between. This CDR3 has 16 amino acids. The CDR3 reads CASSGPGRSGANVLTF. Here the CDR3 DNA reads TGTGCCAGCAGTGGCCCAGGGCGCTCTGGGGCCAACGTCCTGACTTTC.

The V and J genes are TRBV6-6 and TRBJ2-7; D is possibly TRBD1 (5 bases). The germline CDR1 and CDR2 sequences are MNHNY and SVGAGI (reference sequence). There are 12 residues in the CDR3. The V end lost 0 bases, the J end lost 12 bases, and 12 bases lay between the germline ends. The CDR3 sequence is CASSYSKGVGYF. Written as DNA, the CDR3 is TGTGCCAGCAGTTACTCGAAAGGGGTCGGGTACTTC.

This chain uses TRBV29-1 with TRBJ1-1; 10 nucleotides line up with TRBD1. V was clipped by 5 bases and J by 0 bases; unmatched bases: 6. CDR1 is SQVTM, CDR2 ANQGSEA, per germline. This CDR3 is 15 amino acids long. The CDR3 protein is CSVQQTGGLNTEAFF. The CDR3 DNA is TGCAGCGTTCAACAGACAGGGGGCCTGAACACTGAAGCTTTCTTT. Full variable domain (remainder filled in from reference TRBV29-1 and TRBJ1-1): SAVISQKPSRDICQRGTSLTIQCQVDSQVTMMFWYRQQPGQSLTLIATANQGSEATYESGFVIDKFPISRPNLTFSTLTVSNMSPEDSSIYLCSVQQTGGLNTEAFFGQGTRLTVV.

This rearrangement joins TRBV4-3 to TRBJ2-3, with TRBD1 matching over 10 bases. The ends lost 5 bases at V and 5 bases at J; junction bases unmatched: 7. This CDR3 region has 15 residues. Per germline, CDR1 LGHNA and CDR2 YSLEER. The CDR3 loop is CASSFGTGDGDTQYF. Written as DNA, the CDR3 is TGCGCCAGCAGCTTCGGGACAGGGGATGGAGATACGCAGTATTTT.

The chain couples TRBV5-4 to TRBJ2-5, with 7 bases aligning to TRBD1. CDR1 SGHNT and CDR2 YYREEE come from the germline V gene (reference sequence). CDR3 size: 15 residues. Unmatched junction bases numbered 8, after V lost 2 bases and J lost 4 bases. This CDR3 reads CASSFTGDQGETQYF. The CDR3 DNA is TGTGCCAGCAGCTTTACAGGGGATCAGGGAGAGACCCAGTACTTC.

J is TRBJ2-5 and V is TRBV5-1, with 14 bases matching TRBD2. V trimming: 4 bases; J trimming: 3 bases; junction bases outside the gene matches: 5. Germline lookup yields CDR1 SGHRS and CDR2 YFSETQ. This CDR3 comprises 16 residues. CDR3 sequence (DNA): TGCGCCAGCAGCCCCCAGGGACTAGCGGGAGAAGAGACCCAGTACTTC. This gives the protein CASSPQGLAGEETQYF.

The genes are TRBV7-9 and TRBJ1-1; D possibly corresponds to TRBD1 (5 bases). Germline loops: CDR1 SEHNR, CDR2 FQNEAQ (reference sequence). The CDR3 spans 11 residues. The V gene lost 2 bases and the J gene lost 7 bases, with 5 bases spanning the gap. CDR3 DNA: TGTGCCAGCAGCTTAAGGGGTGAAGCTTTCTTT. Protein product: CASSLRGEAFF.

J is TRBJ2-2 and V is TRBV7-8, with 7 bases lining up with TRBD1. CDR1 and CDR2 (germline): SGHVS, FQNEAQ. Trimming at V came to 7 bases and at J to 2 bases, leaving 10 bases not matched to a gene. The length of the CDR3 is 16 residues. The CDR3 is CASTQHDRANTGELFF. For the CDR3, the DNA is TGTGCCAGCACCCAACACGACAGGGCCAACACCGGGGAGCTGTTTTTT.

The chain has TRBV7-6 and TRBJ1-2; 7 bases are shared with TRBD1. Germline assignment: CDR1 SGHVS and CDR2 FNYEAQ. This CDR3 comprises 12 residues. After removal of 4 bases from V and 7 bases from J, the junction contained 3 bases not matched to a gene. For the CDR3, the DNA is TGTGCCAGCAGCTCCGACAGGGTTGGCTACACCTTC. It is translated as CASSSDRVGYTF.

The count of this clone is one. V usage is TRBV25-1 and J usage is TRBJ1-5; D possibly corresponds to TRBD1 (6 bases). The CDR3 loop spans 14 amino acids. The ends were cut back, 4 bases at V and 4 bases at J, with 11 bases in the middle. Germline V lookup: CDR1 MGHDK, CDR2 SYGVNS. The CDR3 protein is CASSVQGRNQPQHF. The CDR3 DNA follows: TGTGCCAGCAGTGTACAGGGCAGGAATCAGCCCCAGCATTTT.

A remark on this clone: In the same sample, other DNA sequences code for this CDR3. J is TRBJ2-7 and V is TRBV2; 10 nucleotides match TRBD2. V lost 11 bases to trimming and J lost 4 bases; unmatched junction nucleotides: 2. CDR1 SNHLY and CDR2 FYNNEI come from the germline V gene. CDR3 length: 11 residues. The CDR3 region has the DNA TGTGCCTCTAGCGGGAGTTACGAGCAGTACTTC. It is translated as CASSGSYEQYF.

This clone was detected only once. V and J are TRBV6-5 and TRBJ2-5; D may be TRBD2 (5 bases). Germline lookup yields CDR1 MNHEY and CDR2 SVGAGI. V shed 7 bases and J shed 9 bases, with 24 bases lying between them. CDR3 size: 15 residues. As DNA, the CDR3 is TGTGCCAGCACACCCGGGTCATTTTCGGGGTCGGCCCAGTACTTC. This encodes CASTPGSFSGSAQYF.

This clone was seen a single time. The gene calls are TRBV9 and TRBJ2-7; 14 nucleotides agree with TRBD2. The V and J ends lost 4 bases and 1 base, in that order; junction bases with no gene match: 7. Per the germline V gene, CDR1 is SGDLS and CDR2 is YYNGEE. The CDR3 runs 17 residues. The CDR3 protein is CASSQGTSGSHSYEQYF. The CDR3 nucleotides read TGTGCCAGCAGCCAAGGGACTAGCGGGAGTCATTCCTACGAGCAGTACTTC.

The chain joins TRBV2 to TRBJ1-1; the D gene is possibly TRBD1 (5 bases). The CDR3 length is 14 residues. The V end lost 6 bases, the J end lost 2 bases, and 13 bases lay between the germline ends. In germline, CDR1 is SNHLY, CDR2 FYNNEI. The CDR3 spells CASRVRGTNTEAFF. As DNA, the CDR3 is TGTGCCAGCAGAGTCCGCGGGACTAACACTGAAGCTTTCTTT. Using reference TRBV2 and TRBJ1-1 for the parts outside the CDR3, the full variable domain is EPEVTQTPSHQVTQMGQEVILRCVPISNHLYFYWYRQILGQKVEFLVSFYNNEISEKSEIFDDQFSVERPDGSNFTLKIRSTKLEDSAMYFCASRVRGTNTEAFFGQGTRLTVV.

The V call is TRBV19, the J call TRBJ1-5; D gene uncertain. Per germline, CDR1 LNHDA and CDR2 SQIVND (reference sequence). With 3 bases removed from V and 0 bases from J, the gap between germline ends came to 9 bases. The CDR3 runs to 15 residues. CDR3 in amino acids: CASSMRDSSNQPQHF. Here the CDR3 DNA reads TGTGCCAGTAGTATGCGAGATTCTAGCAATCAGCCCCAGCATTTT.

This rearrangement joins TRBV13 to TRBJ1-1; the D gene is possibly TRBD1 (5 bases). V lost 4 bases and J lost 1, with 16 bases in between. The CDR3 is 16 residues long. CDR1 is PRHDT and CDR2 is FYEKMQ in the germline V gene (reference sequence). CDR3 residues: CASSSGQGGRNTEAFF. The CDR3 nucleotides are TGTGCCAGCAGCTCGGGTCAGGGAGGAAGGAACACTGAAGCTTTCTTT.

This clone was counted between two and nine times. The V gene is TRBV20-1, the J gene TRBJ2-5; D is possibly TRBD1 (5 bases). The CDR3 has 14 amino acids. V was cut by 3 bases and J by 0 bases, with 11 bases left in between. Germline V gene data show CDR1 as DFQATT and CDR2 as SNEGSKA (reference sequence). CDR3 in DNA: TGCAGTGCTAGTAGGACACCATACCAAGAGACCCAGTACTTC. Translated, it gives CSASRTPYQETQYF.

The chain carries TRBV9 and TRBJ2-3; 7 bases align to TRBD2. Unmatched junction bases numbered 9, after V lost 1 base and J lost 4 bases. This CDR3 is built from 16 residues. Germline V gene data show CDR1 as SGDLS and CDR2 as YYNGEE. CDR3 loop: CASSVMAGVRADTQYF. The CDR3 nucleotides are TGTGCCAGCAGCGTAATGGCGGGAGTAAGGGCAGATACGCAGTATTTT.

The chain combines TRBV2 with TRBJ1-5; TRBD1 might be the D (5 bases). The CDR3 spans 14 residues. Germline V gives CDR1 SNHLY, CDR2 FYNNEI. V was trimmed by 8 bases and J by 0 bases, leaving 11 bases between them. The chain's CDR3 is CASLDTNSNQPQHF. The CDR3 DNA follows: TGTGCCAGCTTGGACACCAATAGCAATCAGCCCCAGCATTTT.

J is TRBJ1-1 and V is TRBV18; D is unclear. Germline CDR1 reads KGHSH; CDR2 reads LQKENI. The CDR3 sequence is 13 residues long. The V and J ends lost 2 bases and 5 bases respectively, with 9 bases between them. In DNA, the CDR3 is TGTGCCAGCTCACCAAATGAGGTAACTGAAGCTTTCTTT. It is translated as CASSPNEVTEAFF.

This clone was observed once. The rearrangement uses TRBV6-1 and TRBJ2-7, with a weak D call TRBD2 (6 bases). Germline V gives CDR1 MNHNS, CDR2 SASEGT. Trimming left V 0 bases short and J 7 bases short, with 10 bases between. The CDR3 has 13 amino acids. The CDR3 loop is CASSEALRGEQYF. CDR3 bases: TGTGCCAGCAGTGAAGCGCTTCGGGGGGAGCAGTACTTC.